This entry lists 18 T cell receptor beta chains sequenced from one sample in a study of cytotoxic CD8 clonotypes in ibrutinib-treated CLL. Sequencing was performed with immunoSEQ multiplex PCR; in TCRdb, only in-frame clones are kept and a portion is missing. The data show around 50,000 clones, 50% to 65% seen once. This material consisted of PBMCs, taken after 24 months of ibrutinib treatment. These receptors came from a human donor with chronic lymphocytic leukemia.

The gene calls are TRBV6-5 and TRBJ2-6; D not resolved. Trimming removed 6 bases at V and 1 base at J, with 10 bases between. The CDR3 covers 15 residues. The germline V gene has CDR1 MNHEY and CDR2 SVGAGI. The CDR3 coding sequence is TGTGCCAGCAGAGACGACGTATCTGGGGCCAACGTCCTGACTTTC. Its translation: CASRDDVSGANVLTF.

The chain carries TRBV6-1 and TRBJ2-2; no clear D. Looked up from germline, CDR1 is MNHNS and CDR2 is SASEGT. V was shortened by 5 bases and J by 1 base, with 5 bases between the two germline ends. This CDR3 is 13 amino acids long. The CDR3 reads CASSFGNTGELFF. The CDR3 DNA reads TGTGCCAGCAGTTTTGGGAACACCGGGGAGCTGTTTTTT.

The V and J genes are TRBV11-1 and TRBJ1-6; D might be TRBD1 (6 bases). The V gene's germline CDR1 is SGHAT and CDR2 FQDESV (reference sequence). The CDR3 is 15 residues long. The germline V and J ends were trimmed by 5 bases and 8 bases, with 16 bases remaining between them. CDR3 coding DNA: TGTGCCAGCAGCCACGGGGGGGCCCGGGATTCACCCCTCCACTTT. Its protein is CASSHGGARDSPLHF.

The CDR3 here is CATRGTVNQPQHF. CDR3 DNA: TGTGCCACGCGTGGGACGGTTAATCAGCCCCAGCATTTT. This rearrangement joins TRBV19 to TRBJ1-5; TRBD1 is a possible D gene (5 bases). This CDR3 contains 13 residues. Trimming cost V 10 bases and J 4 bases, with 14 bases left between them. Germline V lookup: CDR1 LNHDA, CDR2 SQIVND (reference sequence).

The chain is built from TRBV6-4 and TRBJ1-5, with a possible D match to TRBD1 (5 bases). V was shortened by 3 bases and J by 11 bases, with 14 bases between the two germline ends. This CDR3 is built from 13 residues. Germline loops: CDR1 MRHNA, CDR2 SNTAGT. The CDR3, as DNA: TGTGCCAGCAGTGAATCGGGTGGGGGGACCCAGCATTTT. Protein sequence: CASSESGGGTQHF.

The chain links TRBV10-2 to TRBJ2-7; no firm D call. CDR1 WSHSY and CDR2 SAAADI come from the germline V gene. CDR3 length: 12 amino acids. Trimming shortened V by 4 bases and J by 6 bases, and 10 bases separated the two germline ends. CDR3 sequence: CASSASDGEQYF. The CDR3 coding sequence is TGCGCCAGCAGTGCATCTGACGGCGAGCAGTACTTC.

The chain carries TRBV15 and TRBJ2-1, with D uncertain. The CDR3 spans 12 residues. Germline CDR1 LNHNV, CDR2 YYDKDF (reference sequence). Trimming removed 0 bases from V and 9 bases from J, with 6 bases in between. In DNA, the CDR3 is TGTGCCACCAGCAGAGATTGGGGTGAGCAGTTCTTC. Translation gives CATSRDWGEQFF.

This sequence joins TRBV15 and TRBJ2-5; TRBD2 aligns across 8 bases. The V segment lost 1 base and the J segment 5 bases; nucleotides outside the gene matches: 9. Germline V gives CDR1 LNHNV, CDR2 YYDKDF (reference sequence). The CDR3 totals 16 residues. CDR3 loop: CATSRGPVGGAETQYF. In nucleotides, the CDR3 is TGTGCCACCAGCAGAGGACCGGTCGGGGGGGCCGAGACCCAGTACTTC.

In its sample, this clone was seen a few times. The J gene is TRBJ1-3, the V gene TRBV27; no reliable D call. The V and J ends lost 5 bases and 0 bases respectively, with 5 bases between them. CDR3 length: 13 amino acids. Looked up from germline, CDR1 is MNHEY and CDR2 is SMNVEV (reference sequence). For the CDR3, the DNA is TGTGCCAGCAGTCAAAGCTCTGGAAACACCATATATTTT. It codes for CASSQSSGNTIYF.

J is TRBJ1-2 and V is TRBV5-1; TRBD1 might be the D (5 bases). With 2 bases removed from V and 5 bases from J, the gap between germline ends came to 10 bases. The germline V gene has CDR1 SGHRS and CDR2 YFSETQ. The CDR3 runs to 13 residues. Written as DNA, the CDR3 is TGCGCCAGCAGCTTCCGGGGCTCATATGGCTACACCTTC. Its translation is CASSFRGSYGYTF. The full variable domain, rest sourced from reference TRBV5-1 and TRBJ1-2, is KAGVTQTPRYLIKTRGQQVTLSCSPISGHRSVSWYQQTPGQGLQFLFEYFSETQRNKGNFPGRFSGRQFSNSRSEMNVSTLELGDSALYLCASSFRGSYGYTFGSGTRLTVV.

There are a few counts of this clone. V gene TRBV27 combines with J gene TRBJ2-7; D could derive from TRBD1 or TRBD2 (5 bases each). This CDR3 comprises 15 residues. Germline CDR1 reads MNHEY; CDR2 reads SMNVEV (reference sequence). Deletions cut 6 bases from V and 3 bases from J, with 18 bases between. CDR3 sequence: CASSRRPGTNYEQYF. The CDR3 DNA reads as TGTGCCAGCAGCCGCCGGCCGGGGACGAACTACGAGCAGTACTTC.

This clone was counted only a few times. The CDR3 DNA reads as TGTGCCAGCAGCTTTCTAGGGGTCGATCGGGCCCTCCACTTT. As protein: CASSFLGVDRALHF. The chain has TRBV11-1 and TRBJ1-6, with D possibly matching TRBD1 (5 bases). Germline V gene sequence: CDR1 SGHAT, CDR2 FQDESV (reference sequence). The CDR3 length is 14 residues. Trimming shortened V by 3 bases and J by 14 bases, and 17 bases separated the two germline ends.

The chain links TRBV19 to TRBJ1-5, with 7 positions matching TRBD1. The CDR3 totals 13 residues. The V segment lost 5 bases and the J segment 9 bases; nucleotides outside the gene matches: 7. CDR1 and CDR2 (germline): LNHDA, SQIVND (reference sequence). In DNA form, the CDR3 reads TGTGCCAGTAGTGCCGGGACAGATCGGCCCCAGCATTTT. Translation: CASSAGTDRPQHF.

This clone occurred a few times. V usage is TRBV2 and J usage is TRBJ2-3; possible D gene TRBD2, 5 bases. The germline V and J ends were trimmed by 7 bases and 1 base, with 15 bases remaining between them. The CDR3 has 15 residues. Germline V gene sequence: CDR1 SNHLY, CDR2 FYNNEI. The chain's CDR3 is CASMEASQRTDTQYF. In DNA, the CDR3 is TGTGCCAGCATGGAGGCTAGCCAACGCACAGATACGCAGTATTTT.

The CDR3, as DNA: TGTGCCAGCAGTTACAGGGGGGAGTACAATGAGCAGTTCTTC. Translation gives CASSYRGEYNEQFF. This chain connects TRBV6-5 to TRBJ2-1; D is possibly TRBD1 or TRBD2 (6 bases each). CDR3 length: 14 amino acids. Germline V gives CDR1 MNHEY, CDR2 SVGAGI. V was pared by 2 bases and J by 4 bases, with 9 bases between.

The rearrangement uses TRBV2 and TRBJ2-1; the match to TRBD2 covers 15 bases. CDR3 length: 15 amino acids. Germline CDR1 and CDR2: SNHLY and FYNNEI. V was clipped by 6 bases and J by 8 bases; unmatched bases: 5. CDR3 in amino acids: CASRAGLAGGYEQFF. The CDR3 DNA reads TGTGCCAGCAGGGCGGGACTAGCGGGGGGATATGAGCAGTTCTTC.

This clone was counted a few times. The chain joins TRBV5-4 to TRBJ1-6; 10 bases match TRBD1. The germline V gene has CDR1 SGHNT and CDR2 YYREEE (reference sequence). There are 16 residues in the CDR3. V trimming: 1 base; J trimming: 5 bases; junction bases outside the gene matches: 3. The CDR3 here is CASSLKDRGNNSPLHF. The DNA of the CDR3 is TGTGCCAGCAGCTTGAAGGACAGGGGGAATAATTCACCCCTCCACTTT.

CDR3 in amino acids: CASSVFRGTEAFF. CDR3 DNA: TGTGCCAGCAGCGTTTTCCGGGGAACTGAAGCTTTCTTT. The chain has TRBV5-4 and TRBJ1-1; D unclear. The germline V and J ends were trimmed by 4 bases and 5 bases, with 12 bases remaining between them. In germline, CDR1 is SGHNT, CDR2 YYREEE (reference sequence). The CDR3 extends over 13 amino acids.